Shown below are 18 T cell receptor beta chains from a single sample sequenced in a study of cytomegalovirus exposure and HLA in healthy donors. The data were produced by immunoSEQ multiplex PCR, yet TCRdb's version contains in-frame clones alone and is incomplete. The repertoire holds about 83,000 clones, with 90% to 97% as singletons. The sample taken for sequencing was PBMCs. The receptors originated from a woman younger than 30 in good health and CMV-seronegative.

This clone was seen just once. V gene TRBV5-1 combines with J gene TRBJ2-7, with TRBD2 matching 14 bases. Germline CDR1 SGHRS, CDR2 YFSETQ. The V segment lost 4 bases and the J segment 4 bases; nucleotides outside the gene matches: 13. The CDR3 loop spans 18 amino acids. The CDR3 reads CASSIAGLAGVASYEQYF. Written as DNA, the CDR3 is TGCGCCAGCAGCATAGCGGGACTAGCGGGAGTTGCGTCTTACGAGCAGTACTTC. The full variable domain, with the rest looked up from reference TRBV5-1 and TRBJ2-7, is KAGVTQTPRYLIKTRGQQVTLSCSPISGHRSVSWYQQTPGQGLQFLFEYFSETQRNKGNFPGRFSGRQFSNSRSEMNVSTLELGDSALYLCASSIAGLAGVASYEQYFGPGTRLTVT.

The chain is built from TRBV19 and TRBJ2-5; D is uncertain. Trimming left V 5 bases short and J 5 bases short, with 12 bases between. CDR3 length: 13 residues. The germline gives CDR1 LNHDA, CDR2 SQIVND (reference sequence). The CDR3 loop is CASSAPKSETQYF. In DNA, the CDR3 is TGTGCCAGTAGTGCCCCCAAGAGCGAGACCCAGTACTTC.

The chain links TRBV5-1 to TRBJ2-7; the match to TRBD1 covers 9 bases. Germline assignment: CDR1 SGHRS and CDR2 YFSETQ. V was pared by 0 bases and J by 0 bases, with 7 bases of the junction left unmatched. CDR3 length equals 17 residues. The CDR3 protein is CASSLAPGTGSSYEQYF. The CDR3 nucleotides are TGCGCCAGCAGCTTGGCCCCCGGGACAGGGAGCTCCTACGAGCAGTACTTC.

V gene TRBV29-1 combines with J gene TRBJ2-7; a weak D match, TRBD2 (6 bases). The CDR3 is 12 residues long. Trimming took off 5 bases at V and 7 bases at J, with 15 bases between the two ends. Germline V gene lookup returns CDR1 SQVTM and CDR2 ANQGSEA. The CDR3 DNA reads TGCAGCGTTTGGGACGCGGGGCTTGAGCAGTACTTC. Translating it yields CSVWDAGLEQYF.

This clone has only one observation. The J gene is TRBJ1-1, the V gene TRBV19; perhaps TRBD1 as D (5 bases). This CDR3 is built from 14 residues. The V and J ends lost 5 bases and 2 bases respectively, with 12 bases between them. In germline, CDR1 is LNHDA, CDR2 SQIVND (reference sequence). The CDR3, as DNA: TGTGCCAGTAGTGCGATACAGGTTAACACTGAAGCTTTCTTT. Translated: CASSAIQVNTEAFF. Supplemented by reference TRBV19 and TRBJ1-1, the full variable domain reads DGGITQSPKYLFRKEGQNVTLSCEQNLNHDAMYWYRQDPGQGLRLIYYSQIVNDFQKGDIAEGYSVSREKKESFPLTVTSAQKNPTAFYLCASSAIQVNTEAFFGQGTRLTVV.

The gene calls are TRBV27 and TRBJ1-1, with D possibly matching TRBD1 (5 bases). The CDR3 totals 19 residues. V lost 3 bases to trimming and J lost 7 bases, with 30 bases between them. Germline CDR1 MNHEY, CDR2 SMNVEV (reference sequence). CDR3 sequence (DNA): TGTGCCAGCAGTTTTGCGACAGAACTGCGGACGGGTAGGTTCGGTGAAGCTTTCTTT. Protein sequence: CASSFATELRTGRFGEAFF.

The V call is TRBV7-9, the J call TRBJ2-7, with 10 positions matching TRBD2. V was clipped by 11 bases and J by 3 bases; unmatched bases: 7. The germline V gene encodes CDR1 SEHNR and CDR2 FQNEAQ (reference sequence). The CDR3 contains 13 residues. The CDR3, as DNA: TGTGCCGGTGAACTAGCGGGATACTACGAGCAGTACTTC. Translated, it gives CAGELAGYYEQYF.

This chain links TRBV30 with TRBJ1-5; TRBD1 matches 8 bases. Germline CDR1 and CDR2: GTSNPN and SVGIG (reference sequence). This CDR3 region has 13 residues. The ends lost 3 bases at V and 6 bases at J; junction bases unmatched: 4. The CDR3 DNA sequence: TGTGCCTGGAGAAAACAGGGGGTTCAGCCCCAGCATTTT. Translating gives CAWRKQGVQPQHF.

The chain links TRBV27 to TRBJ2-3; 12 bases fit TRBD2. Trimming at V came to 2 bases and at J to 4 bases, leaving 1 base not matched to a gene. The CDR3 runs to 15 residues. Germline V lookup: CDR1 MNHEY, CDR2 SMNVEV (reference sequence). The CDR3 DNA reads TGTGCCAGCAGTTTAGGACTAGCGGGGTCAGATACGCAGTATTTT. It yields the protein CASSLGLAGSDTQYF.

The chain couples TRBV28 to TRBJ2-6; 10 bases fit TRBD1. CDR3 size: 18 residues. J lost 0 bases, V lost 5 bases, and 7 bases had no gene match. CDR1 is MDHEN and CDR2 is SYDVKM in the germline V gene. In nucleotides, the CDR3 is TGTGCCAGCAGTCAAGGGACAGGGGCTTTCTCTGGGGCCAACGTCCTGACTTTC. It specifies CASSQGTGAFSGANVLTF.

This chain uses TRBV28 with TRBJ1-2, with 7 nucleotides matching TRBD1. V dropped 6 bases and J dropped 4; count of bases not matched to a gene: 20. In germline, CDR1 is MDHEN, CDR2 SYDVKM. The CDR3 runs 18 residues. The CDR3 nucleotides read TGTGCCAGCAGCACCCGGGCCGGGACAGCCTACCGCGGCTATGGCTACACCTTC. This codes for CASSTRAGTAYRGYGYTF.

The rearrangement links TRBV7-4 to TRBJ1-2; 8 bases are shared with TRBD1. The CDR3 is 15 residues long. V shed 2 bases and J 7 bases; nucleotides not matched to a gene: 9. The V gene's germline CDR1 is SGHVT and CDR2 SQSDAQ. CDR3 coding DNA: TGTGCCAGCAGCTTATACCCGACAGGGGCGGGTGGCTACACCTTC. Amino acid sequence: CASSLYPTGAGGYTF.

The V gene is TRBV11-2, the J gene TRBJ2-7; 8 nucleotides align to TRBD2. This CDR3 spans 14 amino acids. Trimming took 2 bases from V and 2 from J; bases not matched to a gene: 2. In germline, CDR1 is SGHAT, CDR2 FQNNGV. This CDR3 is CASSLTSGAYEQYF. The CDR3 nucleotides are TGTGCCAGCAGCTTAACTAGCGGAGCCTACGAGCAGTACTTC.

The chain uses TRBV4-1 and TRBJ2-1; TRBD2 aligns across 12 bases. The CDR3 consists of 18 residues. Trimming removed 1 base from V and 5 bases from J; junction bases left unmatched: 9. CDR1 is MGHRA, CDR2 YSYEKL, per germline. CDR3: CASSQANPGLAGNNEQFF. CDR3 bases: TGCGCCAGCAGCCAAGCCAACCCCGGACTAGCGGGAAACAATGAGCAGTTCTTC.

This clone was detected once. The chain links TRBV16 to TRBJ2-7, with 8 bases matching TRBD1. This CDR3 region has 12 residues. Germline V CDR1 and CDR2: KGHSY, FQNENV. The ends lost 0 bases at V and 12 bases at J; junction bases unmatched: 4. The CDR3 coding sequence is TGTGCCAGCAGCCAATCGCGGGACAGGTGGTACTTC. It encodes CASSQSRDRWYF.

The chain links TRBV28 to TRBJ1-2; 8 nucleotides agree with TRBD1. Germline V gene data show CDR1 as MDHEN and CDR2 as SYDVKM. The CDR3 totals 17 residues. The V segment lost 5 bases and the J segment 4 bases; nucleotides outside the gene matches: 15. CDR3: CASSPQTTGVPPYGYTF. CDR3 nucleotide sequence: TGTGCCAGCAGTCCACAAACGACAGGGGTTCCCCCCTATGGCTACACCTTC.

J is TRBJ1-3 and V is TRBV7-9; 8 bases are a match to TRBD1. Germline V lookup: CDR1 SEHNR, CDR2 FQNEAQ (reference sequence). The J segment lost 0 bases and the V segment lost 6 bases, leaving 13 bases of the junction unmatched. This CDR3 contains 18 residues. CDR3 sequence reads: CASRPSPGRGPSGNTIYF. CDR3 coding DNA: TGTGCCAGCAGACCCTCCCCAGGCAGGGGGCCCTCTGGAAACACCATATATTTT.

The chain employs TRBV6-5 and TRBJ2-7; TRBD1 matches at 7 bases. The length of the CDR3 is 13 residues. Losses at the gene ends were 10 bases for V and 5 bases for J; bases not matched to a gene: 11. Germline V CDR1 and CDR2: MNHEY, SVGAGI. CDR3 bases: TGTGCCACCGGGACAGTGTCAGTCCACGAGCAGTACTTC. Amino acid sequence: CATGTVSVHEQYF.